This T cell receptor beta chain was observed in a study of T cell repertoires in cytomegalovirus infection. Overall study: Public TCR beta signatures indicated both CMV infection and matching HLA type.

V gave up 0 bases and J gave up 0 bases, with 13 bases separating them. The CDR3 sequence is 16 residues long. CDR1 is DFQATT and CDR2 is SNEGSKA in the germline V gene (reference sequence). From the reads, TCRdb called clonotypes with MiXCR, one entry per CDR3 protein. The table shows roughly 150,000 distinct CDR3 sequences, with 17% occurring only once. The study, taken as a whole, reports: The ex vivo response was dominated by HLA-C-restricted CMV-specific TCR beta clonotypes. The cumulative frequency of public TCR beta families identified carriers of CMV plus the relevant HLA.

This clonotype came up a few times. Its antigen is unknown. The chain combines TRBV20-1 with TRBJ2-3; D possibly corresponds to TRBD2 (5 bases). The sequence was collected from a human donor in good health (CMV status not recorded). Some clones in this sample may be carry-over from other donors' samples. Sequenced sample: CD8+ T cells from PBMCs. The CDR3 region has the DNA TGCAGTGCTAGAGACGTAGGAGGAAGGAGCACAGATACGCAGTATTTT. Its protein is CSARDVGGRSTDTQYF.